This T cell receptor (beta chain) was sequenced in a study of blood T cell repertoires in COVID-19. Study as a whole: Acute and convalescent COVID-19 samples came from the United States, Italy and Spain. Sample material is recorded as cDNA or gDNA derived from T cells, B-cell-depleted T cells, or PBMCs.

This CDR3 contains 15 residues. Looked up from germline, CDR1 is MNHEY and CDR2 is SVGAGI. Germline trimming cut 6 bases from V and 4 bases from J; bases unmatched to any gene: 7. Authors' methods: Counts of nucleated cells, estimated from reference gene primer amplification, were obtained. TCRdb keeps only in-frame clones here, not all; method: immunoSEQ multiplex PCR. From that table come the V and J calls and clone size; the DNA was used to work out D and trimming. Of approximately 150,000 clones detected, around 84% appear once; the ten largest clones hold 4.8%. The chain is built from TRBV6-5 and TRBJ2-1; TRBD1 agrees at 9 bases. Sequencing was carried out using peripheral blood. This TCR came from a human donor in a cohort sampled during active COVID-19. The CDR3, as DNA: TGTGCCAGCAGGCCAGACAGGGGGGAGTACAATGAGCAGTTCTTC. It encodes CASRPDRGEYNEQFF.